This T cell receptor beta chain was retrieved from a study of control samples from healthy donors and cancer patients. The assay was immunoSEQ multiplex PCR, and TCRdb's table has in-frame clones only and misses some. Of about 92,000 clones listed, roughly 78% were seen once; the top ten hold over 7.5%. CDR3 length equals 15 residues. Per the germline V gene, CDR1 is SGHRS and CDR2 is YFSETQ. Trimming cost V 0 bases and J 4 bases, with 13 bases left between them. This clone occurred once. The V gene is TRBV5-1, the J gene TRBJ1-1, with D possibly TRBD1 on 6 matching bases. This TCR was recovered from a woman aged 55-75 years in good health. The sample taken for sequencing was blood. In DNA, the CDR3 is TGCGCCAGCAGCTTGGAGGCAGGGGTCGCCACTGAAGCTTTCTTT. It is translated as CASSLEAGVATEAFF.